This T cell receptor beta chain was documented in a study of CD8+CD57+ T cells in acquired aplastic anemia. Whole-study context: Sorted CD4+ and CD8+ cells gave an average of approximately 3.4 ug of DNA. Regarding the study as a whole: Comparison of patients with controls identified roughly 30 shared CD8+ CDR3 sequences.

On this clonotype itself: Its antigen remains unknown.

Researchers used genomic DNA as the template to profile TCR beta VDJ and CDR3. Each CDR3 protein gets one entry after TCRdb re-called the reads with MiXCR. The profile shows roughly 200,000 distinct CDR3 sequences, less than 75% of them singletons. Trimming cost V 6 bases and J 7 bases; bases outside gene matches: 11. Germline values: CDR1 SGHTA, CDR2 FQGNSA. The CDR3 totals 14 residues. Patients sequenced had flow cytometry evidence of CD8+CD57+ cell expansion. The sample comprised sorted CD4+, CD8+, or CD8+CD57+ T cells (not recorded which) from PBMCs. The source is a human donor with aplastic anemia. This chain links TRBV7-2 with TRBJ1-2, with 7 bases matching TRBD1. In DNA, the CDR3 is TGTGCCAGCAGTCCTAGTGAGGGGGCGGGTGGCTACACCTTC. Translated: CASSPSEGAGGYTF. Complete variable domain (other parts from reference TRBV7-2 and TRBJ1-2): GAGVSQSPSNKVTEKGKDVELRCDPISGHTALYWYRQSLGQGLEFLIYFQGNSAPDKSGLPSDRFSAERTGGSVSTLTIQRTQQEDSAVYLCASSPSEGAGGYTFGSGTRLTVV.